This T cell receptor (beta chain) was captured in a study of graft-versus-host responses after intestinal transplantation. For this clone: Its antigen is not known.

The ends were cut back, 5 bases at V and 5 bases at J, with 5 bases in the middle. Germline CDR1 is MDHEN and CDR2 is SYDVKM. The CDR3 is 11 residues long. The protocol was immunoSEQ multiplex PCR, while the TCRdb copy is restricted to in-frame clones and leaves out a portion. Of roughly 90,000 clones listed, 85% to 95% are singletons. This chain joins TRBV28 and TRBJ2-3; D unresolved. The sequenced sample was unstimulated CD8+ T cells sorted from spleen or lymph node cells, obtained before intestinal transplant. The clonotype originates from a human donor who received an intestinal transplant. The CDR3 region has the DNA TGTGCCAGCAGTAAAGAAGATACGCAGTATTTT. It translates to CASSKEDTQYF.